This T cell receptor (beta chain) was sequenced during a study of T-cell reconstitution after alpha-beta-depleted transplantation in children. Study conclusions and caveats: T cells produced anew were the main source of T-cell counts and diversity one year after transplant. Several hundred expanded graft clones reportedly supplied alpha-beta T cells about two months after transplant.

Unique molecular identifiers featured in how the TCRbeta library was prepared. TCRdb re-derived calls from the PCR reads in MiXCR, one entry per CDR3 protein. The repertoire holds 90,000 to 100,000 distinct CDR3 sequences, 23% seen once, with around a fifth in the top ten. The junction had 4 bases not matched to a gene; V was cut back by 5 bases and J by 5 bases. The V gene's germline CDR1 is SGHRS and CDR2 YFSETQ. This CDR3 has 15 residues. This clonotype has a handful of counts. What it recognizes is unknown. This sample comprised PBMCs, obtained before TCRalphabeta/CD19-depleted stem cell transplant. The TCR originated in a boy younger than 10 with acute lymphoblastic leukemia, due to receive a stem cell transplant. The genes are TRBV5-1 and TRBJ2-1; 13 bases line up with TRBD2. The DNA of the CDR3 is TGCGCCAGCAGACCCACTAGCGGGAGGGACAATGAGCAGTTCTTC. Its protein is CASRPTSGRDNEQFF.